This TCR beta chain was captured by sequencing in a study of cytomegalovirus exposure and HLA in healthy donors listed by TCRdb under 2017. Regarding the research as a whole: According to an earlier analysis of several hundred of the donors, about 190 million T cells yielded 117 million unique TCR beta sequences and 276 Gb of sequence data. Among the approximately 420 genotyped donors, 81% belonged to the genetic ancestry cluster associated with self-reported Caucasian donors. An earlier analysis of 500 to 650 of the donors applied high-throughput TCR beta sequencing to assess whether each TCR beta V gene segment acted as functional or pseudogenic. The study combined high-throughput TCR immunosequencing, statistical association of individual TCRs with disease status, and machine learning to predict cytomegalovirus infection status. The study used immunosequencing to profile the T cell repertoires of approximately 640 subjects and linked those repertoires to cytomegalovirus serostatus. A later genetic analysis took genome-wide SNP genotypes for about 55% of the roughly 670 donors and used that subset as a discovery cohort. Besides the first cohort of under 700 subjects, a separate validation cohort made up of over 100 different subjects was used. Several DR-DQ haplotypes were treated as single units for association and clustering because of strong linkage in the cohort. The study aimed to test whether signatures of past pathogen exposure could be identified by cataloging public T cell receptors. Donor age, sex, ethnicity and CMV serostatus were compiled alongside the repertoire data. In a later analysis, previously published TCR beta repertoires from 550 to 700 donors were re-analyzed and high-resolution HLA genotyping was added so that TCR occurrence patterns could be studied. Both class I and class II loci were covered by HLA typing, at four-digit resolution. On average, about 240,000 unique TCR beta nucleotide sequences were sequenced per donor among about 400 genotyped donors of the cohort, with roughly 19% of those sequences being non-productive. Approximately 310 gigabases of sequencing data and approximately 84 million unique TCR sequences were included in an early release covering around 650 HLA-typed donors. All discovery cohort repertoires had been generated using a single sequencing platform. Typing coverage varied by locus: roughly 629-630 donors for A, B, C, DRB1 and DQB1; roughly 520 for DQA1; nearly 610 for DPA1; approximately 450 for DPB1. Rather than drawing on any new phenotypic data, the later analysis identified candidate immune exposures from TCR beta sequences and the way those sequences occurred across donors.

For this clone: There is no known antigen for this receptor. No much larger clone exists at a distance of one base, and base qualities are not known.

Results and caveats for the whole study, not just this receptor: Strong co-occurrence of HLA alleles, especially DR and DQ, made assigning TCR associations to individual alleles difficult. In a later analysis, TCR association rates were found to vary across HLA loci, with the most associated TCRs seen for DRB1 alleles and the fewest for HLA-C alleles. Most TCR sequences were seen in very few donors, while some public TCRs were found in many individuals. Compared with equally common non-associated chains, HLA-associated TCR beta chains in a later analysis were more clonally expanded and had lower generation probabilities. In a later analysis, several top co-occurrence clusters were reported to appear linked to parvovirus B19, influenza, CMV and Epstein-Barr virus. According to the authors, the approach could potentially be generalized to other disease states and immunological phenotypes. Presence/absence analyses assumed roughly uniform sequencing depth across donors, an assumption that may not hold. In a later genetic analysis, a missense DCLRE1C variant was associated with V-gene and J-gene trimming of TCR beta chains, and the association was replicated in an independent cohort. The only immune exposure information available for the cohort was CMV serostatus. This cohort had only TCR beta chains sequenced, and the lack of alpha or paired-chain data limited which features could be detected. In both the original and validation cohorts, the classifier was reported to diagnose cytomegalovirus status with high specificity and sensitivity. In an earlier analysis of some 500 of the donors, most TCR beta V segments were observed in productive rearrangements about 90% or about 30% of the time, broadly matching IMGT annotations. A group of highly shared sequence variants was considered likely to be a technical artifact of the sequencing pipeline. At a false discovery rate of 0.05, a later analysis linked under 20,000 TCR beta sequences to specific HLA alleles. Three of the identified cytomegalovirus-associated TCR beta chains were confirmed in vitro to be specific for cytomegalovirus antigens. Because HLA typing was unavailable for some donors at each locus, only the typed subset was used in association tests. In a later genetic analysis, fewer N-insertions in productive TCRs were reported among donors in an Asian-associated ancestry cluster than the roughly 640-donor mean. The 87-base-pair reads could not distinguish some IMGT-functional V segments, including TRBV6-2 and TRBV6-3, so those segments were excluded. A total of fewer than 200 TCR beta chains were listed by the study as associated with cytomegalovirus. Because counts were too low, roughly 18 rarely observed V segments, including chromosome 9 orphons, were left out of the earlier analysis of about 500 of the donors. A further reported finding was that TCR beta sequences accurately predicted the HLA-A and HLA-B alleles for most subjects in the first cohort. Most CMV-associated TCR beta chains appeared to be HLA-restricted in a later analysis, and the HLA associations seemed to be driven largely by CMV exposure. Linkage disequilibrium might explain the correlated functional status among segregating V segments, but an unknown experimental factor could not be excluded.

In total, 500 to 700 healthy bone marrow donors made up the cohort. At the time of sampling, every cohort member was nominally healthy, though immune exposures that went unrecorded were likely present. The donor was CMV seropositive and was included in the group of some 290 seropositive cohort members. Each donor provided a peripheral blood sample, and peripheral blood mononuclear cells were used for TCR beta sequencing. The Qiagen DNeasy Blood Extraction Kit was used to extract genomic DNA from the blood cell samples. The CDR3 covers 12 residues, taking in both the cysteine and the phenylalanine. Only the CDR3 DNA is retained, 36 bases long and in frame from the first base. Looking up the germline V gene (reference sequence) yields CDR1 MNHNY and CDR2 SVGAGI. Trimming takes 2 bases from V and 6 bases from J, and the germline ends sit 7 bases apart. Library preparation employed the immunoSEQ multiplex PCR assay. A mixture of 60 forward primers for TCR Vbeta segments and 13 reverse primers for TCR Jbeta segments was used in the multiplex PCR. The CDR3 region of rearranged TCR beta genes was amplified from genomic DNA with a multiplex PCR assay. Amplified TCR beta libraries were sequenced as 87-base-pair reads on the Illumina HiSeq System. On the study's bioinformatics: A later analysis tallied 75 million to 95 million unique TCR beta chains across the 660 or so repertoires, and approximately 11 million of those chains were shared by two or more donors. A nearest-neighbor algorithm error-corrected the raw reads and collapsed the reads into unique sequences, merging closely related sequences to remove PCR and sequencing errors. V, D and J gene segments were assigned by aligning CDR3 sequences to IMGT reference sequences. For a sequence to be retained, a match of at least six nucleotides to both a V gene segment and a J gene segment was required. Rearrangements were called productive when the CDR3 lacked stop codons and stayed in frame with V and J; all others were non-productive. CDR3 was defined according to IMGT convention as the region running from the second conserved V-encoded cysteine to the conserved J-encoded phenylalanine. In an earlier analysis of around 570 of the donors, sequences lacking an unambiguous match to a single V gene segment were excluded. An earlier analysis of fewer than 750 of the donors classified V segments as functional when productive rearrangements were above 56.7% and as segregating when the standard deviation between donors was above 5%. A statistical classification framework was built for diagnosing cytomegalovirus status from the catalog of TCR beta chain sequences. In a later analysis, V and J genes were assigned by comparing TCR nucleotide sequences against IMGT/GENE-DB human TR gene sequences. In a later analysis, CDR3 sequences and most-parsimonious VDJ recombination scenarios were assigned using the TCRdist pipeline. A later analysis defined each TCR beta chain by its CDR3 amino acid sequence plus V-gene family, and excluded reads lacking a unique V-gene family. To address suspected cross-contamination and a sequencing artifact, a later analysis removed under 600 highly shared, low-generation-probability nucleotide sequences. For each public chain, a later analysis derived a clonal expansion index from normalized ranks of inferred template counts within each repertoire. Generation probabilities in a later analysis came from a VDJ recombination model fitted to out-of-frame rearrangements, and those results were checked against IGoR. A later analysis scored TCR-TCR, TCR-HLA and TCR-CMV co-occurrence with hypergeometric tests, applying a repertoire-size bias correction to TCR pairs. False discovery rates were estimated in a later analysis by permuting HLA or CMV assignments 20 times. In a later analysis, co-occurring TCRs were grouped using DBSCAN, with TCRdist sequence similarity added in when clustering inside HLA-allele-positive subsets. Repertoires with fewer than 30,000 or more than 120,000 public chains, plus five repertoires with anomalous nucleotide sharing, were excluded from co-occurrence clustering. The source is immuneACCESS, and TCRdb retained only in-frame sequences with V and J called. Part of the clones is not carried over; for the studies checked, unresolved V genes explain less than half of this, and the remainder is unexplained. For V, J and clone size, that table is used; D and trimming come from the DNA. Present in this sample are 150,000 to 200,000 clones, 85% of which were seen just once. About 2.4% of the sample is in the top ten clones.

The chain uses TRBV6-6 and TRBJ1-2; the D gene lacks a confident call. The sample consisted of PBMCs. The source is a man aged 30 to 45 in good health and CMV-seropositive. The CDR3 reads as follows: CASSYAGDGYTF. The DNA is as follows: TGTGCCAGCAGTTACGCCGGGGATGGCTACACCTTC.